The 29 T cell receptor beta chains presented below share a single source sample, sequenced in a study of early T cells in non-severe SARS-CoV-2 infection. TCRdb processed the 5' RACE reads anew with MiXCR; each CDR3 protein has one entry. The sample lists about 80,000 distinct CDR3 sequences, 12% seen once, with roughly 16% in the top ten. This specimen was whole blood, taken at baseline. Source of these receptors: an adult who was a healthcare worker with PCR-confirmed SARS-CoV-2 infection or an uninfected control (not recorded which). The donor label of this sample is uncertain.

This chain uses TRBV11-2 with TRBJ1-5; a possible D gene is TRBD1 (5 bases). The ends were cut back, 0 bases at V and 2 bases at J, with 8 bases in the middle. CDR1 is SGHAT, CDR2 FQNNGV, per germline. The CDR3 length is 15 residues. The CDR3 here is CASSLDWGGNQPQHF. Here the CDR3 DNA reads TGTGCCAGCAGCTTAGACTGGGGGGGCAATCAGCCCCAGCATTTT. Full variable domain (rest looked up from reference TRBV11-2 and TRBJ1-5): EAGVAQSPRYKIIEKRQSVAFWCNPISGHATLYWYQQILGQGPKLLIQFQNNGVVDDSQLPKDRFSAERLKGVDSTLKIQPAKLEDSAVYLCASSLDWGGNQPQHFGDGTRLSIL.

The DNA for the CDR3 is TGTGCCAGCAGTTTATCTATTCTGGGGGGCAGTCAGCCCCAGCATTTT. Its translation: CASSLSILGGSQPQHF. The chain recombines TRBV28 with TRBJ1-5; TRBD1 is a possible D gene (6 bases). Trimming left V 1 base short and J 6 bases short, with 16 bases between. Germline V CDR1 and CDR2: MDHEN, SYDVKM. This CDR3 contains 16 residues.

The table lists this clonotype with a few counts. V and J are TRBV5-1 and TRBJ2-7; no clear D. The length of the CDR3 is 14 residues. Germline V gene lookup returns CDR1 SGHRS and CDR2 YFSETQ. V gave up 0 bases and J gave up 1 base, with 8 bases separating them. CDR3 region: CASSLAMGSYEQYF. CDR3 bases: TGCGCCAGCAGCTTGGCCATGGGATCCTACGAGCAGTACTTC.

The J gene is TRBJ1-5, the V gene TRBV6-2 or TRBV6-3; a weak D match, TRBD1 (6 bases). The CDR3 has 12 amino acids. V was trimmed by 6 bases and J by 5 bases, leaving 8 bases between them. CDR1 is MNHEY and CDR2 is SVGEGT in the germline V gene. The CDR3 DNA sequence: TGTGCCAGCAGGGGGGCCTATCAGCCCCAGCATTTT. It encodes CASRGAYQPQHF.

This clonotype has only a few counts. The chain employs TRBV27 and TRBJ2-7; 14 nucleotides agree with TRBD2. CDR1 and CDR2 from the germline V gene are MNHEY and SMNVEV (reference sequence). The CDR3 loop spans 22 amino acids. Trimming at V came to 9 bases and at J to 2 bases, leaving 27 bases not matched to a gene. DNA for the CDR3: TGTGCCAGTTACCCCCTCAGGTCAACACCGGGACTAGCGGGAGATTTGGCCTACGAGCAGTACTTC. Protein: CASYPLRSTPGLAGDLAYEQYF.

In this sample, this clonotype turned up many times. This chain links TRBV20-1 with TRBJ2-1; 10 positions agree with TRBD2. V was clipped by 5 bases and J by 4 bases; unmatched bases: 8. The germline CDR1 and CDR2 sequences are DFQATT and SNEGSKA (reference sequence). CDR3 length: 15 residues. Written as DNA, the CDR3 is TGCAGTGCTCCGAAACTAGCGGGATTTTACAATGAGCAGTTCTTC. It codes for CSAPKLAGFYNEQFF.

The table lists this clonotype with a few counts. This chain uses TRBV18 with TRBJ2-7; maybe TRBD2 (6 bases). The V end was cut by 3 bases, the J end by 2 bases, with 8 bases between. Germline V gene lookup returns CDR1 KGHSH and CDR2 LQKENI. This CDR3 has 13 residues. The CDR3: CASSPGGTYEQYF. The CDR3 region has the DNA TGTGCCAGCTCACCCGGGGGAACCTACGAGCAGTACTTC.

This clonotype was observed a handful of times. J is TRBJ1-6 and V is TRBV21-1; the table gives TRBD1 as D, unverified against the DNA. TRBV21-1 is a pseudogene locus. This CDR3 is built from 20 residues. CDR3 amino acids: CASSKATGTGDRTYNSPLHF. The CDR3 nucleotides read TGTGCCAGCAGCAAAGCAACGGGGACAGGGGATCGGACCTATAATTCACCCCTCCACTTT.

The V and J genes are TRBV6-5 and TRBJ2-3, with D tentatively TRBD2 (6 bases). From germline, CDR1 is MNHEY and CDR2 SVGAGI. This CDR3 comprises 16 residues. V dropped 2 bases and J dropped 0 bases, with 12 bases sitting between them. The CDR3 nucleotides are TGTGCCAGCAGTTACCGCGGGGCATCTAGCACAGATACGCAGTATTTT. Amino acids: CASSYRGASSTDTQYF.

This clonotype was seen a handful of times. CDR3 sequence: CASRDPSADLDTEAFF. CDR3 sequence (DNA): TGTGCCAGCAGAGACCCTAGCGCGGATTTGGACACTGAAGCTTTCTTT. The chain is built from TRBV21-1 and TRBJ1-1. TRBV21-1 is a recognized pseudogene. The CDR3 is 16 residues long.

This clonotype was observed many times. As DNA, the CDR3 is TGTGCCCTCGACGGCCGGATAAATGAGCAGTTCTTC. Its translation is CALDGRINEQFF. The V call is TRBV10-3, the J call TRBJ2-1; no firm D call. This CDR3 spans 12 amino acids. The ends were cut back, 11 bases at V and 7 bases at J, with 15 bases in the middle. CDR1 and CDR2 (germline): ENHRY, SYGVKD.

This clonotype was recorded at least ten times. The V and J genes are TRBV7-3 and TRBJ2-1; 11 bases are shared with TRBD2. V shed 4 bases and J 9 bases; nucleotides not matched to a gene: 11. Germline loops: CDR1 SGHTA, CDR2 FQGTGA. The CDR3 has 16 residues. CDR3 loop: CASSSRPGLAATEQFF. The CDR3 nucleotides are TGTGCCAGCAGCTCACGCCCGGGACTAGCGGCAACTGAGCAGTTCTTC.

As DNA, the CDR3 is TGTGCCATCAGTGAGTCGACTTCAGGGGCAGATACGCAGTATTTT. It yields the protein CAISESTSGADTQYF. The chain couples TRBV10-3 to TRBJ2-3, with a weak D call TRBD1 (6 bases). This CDR3 comprises 15 residues. V was pared by 0 bases and J by 4 bases, with 11 bases between. The germline gives CDR1 ENHRY, CDR2 SYGVKD.

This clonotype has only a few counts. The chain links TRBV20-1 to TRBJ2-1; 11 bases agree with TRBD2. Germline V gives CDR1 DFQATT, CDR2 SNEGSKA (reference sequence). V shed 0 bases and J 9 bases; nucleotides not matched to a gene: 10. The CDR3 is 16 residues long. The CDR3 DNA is TGCAGTGCTAGAGACCCGGGACTAGCGGAATTTGGTGAGCAGTTCTTC. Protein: CSARDPGLAEFGEQFF.

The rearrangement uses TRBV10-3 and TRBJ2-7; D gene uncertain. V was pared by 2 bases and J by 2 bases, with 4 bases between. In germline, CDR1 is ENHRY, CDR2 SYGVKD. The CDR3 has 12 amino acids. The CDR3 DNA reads TGTGCCATCAGTGAGACGACCTACGAGCAGTACTTC. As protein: CAISETTYEQYF.

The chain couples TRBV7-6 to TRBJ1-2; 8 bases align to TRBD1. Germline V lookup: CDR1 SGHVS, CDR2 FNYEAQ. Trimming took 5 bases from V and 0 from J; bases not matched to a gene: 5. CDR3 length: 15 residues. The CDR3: CASSPTGGANYGYTF. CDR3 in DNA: TGTGCCAGCAGCCCAACAGGGGGAGCTAACTATGGCTACACCTTC.

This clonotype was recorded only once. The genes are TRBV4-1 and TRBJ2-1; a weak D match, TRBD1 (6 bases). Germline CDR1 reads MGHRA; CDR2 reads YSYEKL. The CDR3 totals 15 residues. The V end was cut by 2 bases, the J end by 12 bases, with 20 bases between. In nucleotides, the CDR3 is TGCGCCAGCAGCCAAATTTGGACAGTAACAAACCCGCAGTTCTTC. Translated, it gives CASSQIWTVTNPQFF.

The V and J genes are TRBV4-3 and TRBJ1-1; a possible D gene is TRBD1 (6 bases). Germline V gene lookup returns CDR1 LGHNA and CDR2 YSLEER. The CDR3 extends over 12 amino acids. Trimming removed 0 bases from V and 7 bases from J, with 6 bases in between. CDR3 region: CASSQEGGEAFF. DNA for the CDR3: TGCGCCAGCAGCCAAGAAGGGGGTGAAGCTTTCTTT.

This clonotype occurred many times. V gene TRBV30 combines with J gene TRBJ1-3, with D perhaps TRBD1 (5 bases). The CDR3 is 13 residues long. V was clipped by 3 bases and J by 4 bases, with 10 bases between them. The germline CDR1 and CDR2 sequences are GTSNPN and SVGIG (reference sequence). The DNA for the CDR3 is TGTGCCTGGAGCTCATGGGGGGGAAACACCATATATTTT. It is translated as CAWSSWGGNTIYF.

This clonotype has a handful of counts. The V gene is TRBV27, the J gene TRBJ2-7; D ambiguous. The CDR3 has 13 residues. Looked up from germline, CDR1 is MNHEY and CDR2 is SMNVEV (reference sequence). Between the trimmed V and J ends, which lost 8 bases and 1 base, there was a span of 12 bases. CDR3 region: CASRRRPSYEQYF. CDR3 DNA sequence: TGTGCCAGCCGCCGCCGTCCGTCCTACGAGCAGTACTTC.

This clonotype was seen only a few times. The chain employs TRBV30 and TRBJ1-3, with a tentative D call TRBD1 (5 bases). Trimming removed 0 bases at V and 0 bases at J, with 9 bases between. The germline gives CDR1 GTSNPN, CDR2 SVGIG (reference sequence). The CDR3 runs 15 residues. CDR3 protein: CAWSVDRISGNTIYF. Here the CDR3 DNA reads TGTGCCTGGAGTGTAGACAGAATCTCTGGAAACACCATATATTTT.

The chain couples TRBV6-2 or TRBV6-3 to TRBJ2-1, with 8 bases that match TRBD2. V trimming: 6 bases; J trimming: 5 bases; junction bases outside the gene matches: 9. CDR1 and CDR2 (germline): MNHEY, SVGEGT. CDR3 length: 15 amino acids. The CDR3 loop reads CASRLFSGDNNEQFF. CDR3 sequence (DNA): TGTGCCAGCAGGCTATTTAGCGGGGACAACAATGAGCAGTTCTTC.

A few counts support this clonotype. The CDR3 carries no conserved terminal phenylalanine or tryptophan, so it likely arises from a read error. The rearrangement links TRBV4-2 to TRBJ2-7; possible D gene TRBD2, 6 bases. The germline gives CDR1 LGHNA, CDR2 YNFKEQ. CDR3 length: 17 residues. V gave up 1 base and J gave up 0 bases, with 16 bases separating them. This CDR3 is CASSQGALAASSYEQYY. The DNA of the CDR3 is TGTGCCAGCAGCCAAGGGGCCTTAGCGGCAAGCTCCTACGAGCAGTACTAC.

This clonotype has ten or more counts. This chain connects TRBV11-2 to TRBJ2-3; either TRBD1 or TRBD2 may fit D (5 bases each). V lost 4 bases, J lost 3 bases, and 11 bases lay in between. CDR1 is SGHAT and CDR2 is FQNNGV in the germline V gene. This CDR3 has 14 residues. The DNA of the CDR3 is TGTGCCAGCAGCTCCGGGACGTGGACAGATACGCAGTATTTT. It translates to CASSSGTWTDTQYF.

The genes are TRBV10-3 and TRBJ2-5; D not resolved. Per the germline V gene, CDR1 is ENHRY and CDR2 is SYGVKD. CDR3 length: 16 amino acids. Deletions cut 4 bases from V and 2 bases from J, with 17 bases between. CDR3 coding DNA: TGTGCCATCAGTGGGACCCAAGGCCGATCGCAAGAGACCCAGTACTTC. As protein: CAISGTQGRSQETQYF.

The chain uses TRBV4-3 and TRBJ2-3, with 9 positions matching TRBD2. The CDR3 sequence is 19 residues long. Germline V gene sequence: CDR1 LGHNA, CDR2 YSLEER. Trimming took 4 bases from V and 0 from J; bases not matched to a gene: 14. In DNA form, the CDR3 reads TGCGCCAGCAGCCCTGCGTCTGGCCGACTAGCGGAGAGCACAGATACGCAGTATTTT. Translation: CASSPASGRLAESTDTQYF.

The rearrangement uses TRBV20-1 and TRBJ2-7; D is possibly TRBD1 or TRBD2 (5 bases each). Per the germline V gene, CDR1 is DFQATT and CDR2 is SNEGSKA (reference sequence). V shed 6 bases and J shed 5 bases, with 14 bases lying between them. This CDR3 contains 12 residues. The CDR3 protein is CSATGGRDEQYF. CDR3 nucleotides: TGCAGTGCCACAGGAGGTCGGGACGAGCAGTACTTC.

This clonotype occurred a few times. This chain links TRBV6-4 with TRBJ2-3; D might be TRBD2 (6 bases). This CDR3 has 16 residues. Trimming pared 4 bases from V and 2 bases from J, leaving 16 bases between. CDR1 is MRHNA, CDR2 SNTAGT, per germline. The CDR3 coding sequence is TGTGCCAGCAGTGTCGTCTACGGGGGAACCACAGATACGCAGTATTTT. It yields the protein CASSVVYGGTTDTQYF.

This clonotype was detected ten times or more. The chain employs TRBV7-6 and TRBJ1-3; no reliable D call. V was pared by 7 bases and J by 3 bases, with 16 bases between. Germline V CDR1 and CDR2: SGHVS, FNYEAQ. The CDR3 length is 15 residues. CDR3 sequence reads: CASTPDGVGGNTIYF. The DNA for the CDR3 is TGTGCCAGCACCCCCGACGGAGTTGGTGGAAACACCATATATTTT.